Included here is one T cell receptor (beta chain) sequence, with context. The antigen is undetermined. This CDR3 is built from 15 residues. Germline CDR1 SGHVS, CDR2 FQNEAQ. Trimming removed 5 bases at V and 8 bases at J, with 19 bases between. The data are from a study of OX40 agonist ivuxolimab in advanced cancers. As for the study in general: Dose-escalation patients suffered from hepatocellular carcinoma, melanoma, renal cell or head and neck cancer.

Sequencing used immunoSEQ multiplex PCR; TCRdb keeps in-frame clones, though not all of them. The profile shows about 78,000 clones, under 85% of them singletons. Study results and limitations: CD8+ T cells were the subset that, on average, had more expanded clones than CD4+. Blood T cells, both CD4+ and CD8+, expanded clonally by week 6 at 0.1 to 3.0 mg/kg. Clonal expansion in partial responders at 0.1-3.0 mg/kg ranked among the lowest.

This clonotype originated in an adult with an advanced solid tumor such as melanoma, head and neck, liver or kidney cancer. The gene calls are TRBV7-8 and TRBJ2-1, with unresolved D. The material was CD4+ or CD8+ T cells sorted from blood, obtained in a trial of the OX40 agonist ivuxolimab. CDR3 coding DNA: TGTGCCAGCAGCCCGCAGAAGATCATGGTCCATGAGCAGTTCTTC. Translation gives CASSPQKIMVHEQFF.